The clone carrying this T cell receptor beta chain counts as hyperexpanded (1% or more). Germline-derived CDR1 and CDR2 are SEHNR and FQNEAQ (reference sequence). There are 15 residues in the CDR3. V shed 4 bases, J shed 4 bases, and the junction held 7 bases outside the gene matches. These data are taken from a study of high-grade serous ovarian cancer treatment subgroups. About the study: Mean per sample: approximately 14,000 reads, 7,400 or so unique TCR beta rearrangements.

Tumor tissue was taken before any definitive surgery or chemotherapy was given. The protocol was immunoSEQ multiplex PCR, while the TCRdb copy is restricted to in-frame clones and leaves out a portion. The table includes approximately 600 clones, approximately 78% detected once. This sequence was found in a human donor with high-grade serous ovarian cancer. The material sequenced was tumor tissue. This chain joins TRBV7-9 and TRBJ1-2, with TRBD1 identical over 9 bases. CDR3 in DNA: TGTGCCAGCAGCTCTCGGGACAGGGTTCCCTATGGCTACACCTTC. This gives the protein CASSSRDRVPYGYTF.